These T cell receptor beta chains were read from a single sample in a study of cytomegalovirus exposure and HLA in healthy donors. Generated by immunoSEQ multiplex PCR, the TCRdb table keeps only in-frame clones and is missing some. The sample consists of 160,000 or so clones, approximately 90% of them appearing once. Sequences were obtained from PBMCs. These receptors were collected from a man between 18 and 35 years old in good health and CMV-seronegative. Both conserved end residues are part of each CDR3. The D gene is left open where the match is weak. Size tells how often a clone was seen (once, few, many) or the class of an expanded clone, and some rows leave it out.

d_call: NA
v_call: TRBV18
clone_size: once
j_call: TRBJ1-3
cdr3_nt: TGTGCCAGCTCACCACCCAGGAGGCCGGCTGGAAACACCATATATTTT
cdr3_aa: CASSPPRRPAGNTIYF

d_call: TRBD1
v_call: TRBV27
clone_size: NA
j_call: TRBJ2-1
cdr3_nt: TGTGCCAGCAGTTTATTAGGGGACAGGGGTTTTAGCGAGCAGTTCTTC
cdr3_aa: CASSLLGDRGFSEQFF

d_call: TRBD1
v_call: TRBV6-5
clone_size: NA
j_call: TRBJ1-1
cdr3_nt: TGTGCCAGCAGTTACGCCGGGACAGGGACCACTGAAGCTTTCTTT
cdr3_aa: CASSYAGTGTTEAFF

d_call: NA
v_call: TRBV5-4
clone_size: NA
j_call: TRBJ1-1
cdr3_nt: TGTGCCAGCAGCGCTAACAGGGACACTGAAGCTTTCTTT
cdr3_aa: CASSANRDTEAFF

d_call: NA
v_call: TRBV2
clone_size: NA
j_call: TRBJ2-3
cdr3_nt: TGTGCCAGCAGACAACAGGGGGGGACAGATACGCAGTATTTT
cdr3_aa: CASRQQGGTDTQYF

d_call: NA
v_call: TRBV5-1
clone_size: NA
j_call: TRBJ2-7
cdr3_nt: TGCGCCAGCAGCCCCGGATCGGGGGGCGGTTACGAGCAGTACTTC
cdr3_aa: CASSPGSGGGYEQYF

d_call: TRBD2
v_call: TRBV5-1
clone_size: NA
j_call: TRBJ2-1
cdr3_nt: TGCGCCAGCACTCTCTTAGCGGGAGCGGACTACAATGAGCAGTTCTTC
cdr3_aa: CASTLLAGADYNEQFF

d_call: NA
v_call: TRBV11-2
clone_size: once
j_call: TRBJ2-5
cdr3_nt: TGTGCCAGCAGCTTACGCTATACGGGAGACTCAGAGACCCAGTACTTC
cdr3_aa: CASSLRYTGDSETQYF

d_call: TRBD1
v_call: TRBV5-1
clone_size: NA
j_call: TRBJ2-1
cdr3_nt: TGCGCCAGCAGCTTGTGGGGGAATCAACGGGACAGGCTATACAATGAGCAGTTCTTC
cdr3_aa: CASSLWGNQRDRLYNEQFF

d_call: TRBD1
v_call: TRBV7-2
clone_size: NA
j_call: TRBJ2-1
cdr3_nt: TGTGCCAGCAGCTTCCGGGACAGGGACTACAATGAGCAGTTCTTC
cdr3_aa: CASSFRDRDYNEQFF

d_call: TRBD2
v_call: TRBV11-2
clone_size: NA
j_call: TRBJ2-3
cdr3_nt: TGTGCCAGCAGCTTTCCCCGGGGGGAAGCAACGCAGTATTTT
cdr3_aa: CASSFPRGEATQYF

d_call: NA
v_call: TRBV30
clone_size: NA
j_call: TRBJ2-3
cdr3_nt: TGTGCCTGGGAAACTAGTTTTGCGGGTACGCAGTATTTT
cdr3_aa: CAWETSFAGTQYF

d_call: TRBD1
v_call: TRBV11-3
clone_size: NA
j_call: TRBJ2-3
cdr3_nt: TGTGCCAGCAGCTTAACAGGGGGAAGCGCAGATACGCAGTATTTT
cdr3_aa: CASSLTGGSADTQYF

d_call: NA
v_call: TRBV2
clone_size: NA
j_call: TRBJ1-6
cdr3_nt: TGTGCCAGCAGGGACAAGCGCTCCTATAATTCACCCCTCCACTTT
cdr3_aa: CASRDKRSYNSPLHF

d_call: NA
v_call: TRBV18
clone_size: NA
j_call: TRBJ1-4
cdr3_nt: TGTGCCAGCTCACCTATGCAGGGTGGAGATGAAAAACTGTTTTTT
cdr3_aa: CASSPMQGGDEKLFF

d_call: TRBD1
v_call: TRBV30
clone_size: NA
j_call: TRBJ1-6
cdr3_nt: TGTGCCTGGAGGGGCCGGGACAGTAATTCACCCCTCCACTTT
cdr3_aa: CAWRGRDSNSPLHF

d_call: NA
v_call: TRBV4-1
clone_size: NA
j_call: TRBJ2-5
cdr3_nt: TGCGCCAGCAGCCGAGCAGGGTGGCAAGAGACCCAGTACTTC
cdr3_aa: CASSRAGWQETQYF

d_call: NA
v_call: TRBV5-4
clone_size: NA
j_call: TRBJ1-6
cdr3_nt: TGTGCCAGCAGGGACAGTCTTAATTCACCCCTCCACTTT
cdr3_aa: CASRDSLNSPLHF

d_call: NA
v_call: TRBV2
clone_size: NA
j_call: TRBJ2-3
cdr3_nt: TGTGCCAGCAGTGAAAATGGTAGCGGCACAGATACGCAGTATTTT
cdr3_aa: CASSENGSGTDTQYF

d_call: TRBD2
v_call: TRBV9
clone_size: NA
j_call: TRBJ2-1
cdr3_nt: TGTGCCAGCAGCGTAGTGGCTAGCGGGTACAATGAGCAGTTCTTC
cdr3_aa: CASSVVASGYNEQFF

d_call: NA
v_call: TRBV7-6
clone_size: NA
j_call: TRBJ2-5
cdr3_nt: TGTGCCAGCAGCTTAACAACCGATCCCATCCAAGAGACCCAGTACTTC
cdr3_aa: CASSLTTDPIQETQYF

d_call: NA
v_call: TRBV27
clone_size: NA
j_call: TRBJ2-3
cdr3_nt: TGTGCCAGCAGTACTGACACAGATACGCAGTATTTT
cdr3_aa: CASSTDTDTQYF

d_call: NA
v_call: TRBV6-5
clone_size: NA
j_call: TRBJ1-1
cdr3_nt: TGTGCCAGCAGTTACTCGGGAGGGGCGAACACTGAAGCTTTCTTT
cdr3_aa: CASSYSGGANTEAFF